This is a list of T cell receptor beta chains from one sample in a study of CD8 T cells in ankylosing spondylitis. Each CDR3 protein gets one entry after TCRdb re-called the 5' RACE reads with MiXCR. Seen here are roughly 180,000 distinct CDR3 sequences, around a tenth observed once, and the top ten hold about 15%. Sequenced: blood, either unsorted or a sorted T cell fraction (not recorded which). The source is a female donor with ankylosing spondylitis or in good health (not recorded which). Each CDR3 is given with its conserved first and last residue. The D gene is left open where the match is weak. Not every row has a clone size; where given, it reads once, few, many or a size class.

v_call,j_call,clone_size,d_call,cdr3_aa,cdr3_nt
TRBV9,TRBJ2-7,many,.,CASSEGGGAYEQYF,TGTGCCAGCAGCGAGGGAGGCGGTGCCTACGAGCAGTACTTC
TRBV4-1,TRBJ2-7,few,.,CASSQFGGYEQYF,TGCGCCAGCAGCCAGTTTGGCGGCTACGAGCAGTACTTC
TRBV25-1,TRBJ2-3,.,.,CASSESQRSTDTQYF,TGTGCCAGCAGTGAATCACAGCGGAGCACAGATACGCAGTATTTT
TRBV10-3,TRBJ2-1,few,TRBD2,CAIRTSGSLNNEQFF,TGTGCCATCAGAACTAGCGGGAGCCTAAACAATGAGCAGTTCTTC
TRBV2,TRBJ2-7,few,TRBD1,CARGNAGTGEQYF,TGTGCCAGGGGGAATGCCGGGACAGGCGAGCAGTACTTC
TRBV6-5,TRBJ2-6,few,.,CASSYQAFPGANVLTF,TGTGCCAGCAGTTACCAGGCGTTCCCTGGGGCCAACGTCCTGACTTTC
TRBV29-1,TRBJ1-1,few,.,CTMGTPTEAFF,TGCACCATGGGGACCCCCACTGAAGCTTTCTTT
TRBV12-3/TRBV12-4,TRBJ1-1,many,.,CASSLWGEYGVNTEAFF,TGTGCCAGCAGTTTATGGGGCGAATATGGGGTGAACACTGAAGCTTTCTTT
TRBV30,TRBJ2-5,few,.,CAWSPRRYQETQYF,TGTGCCTGGAGCCCCCGGAGGTACCAAGAGACCCAGTACTTC
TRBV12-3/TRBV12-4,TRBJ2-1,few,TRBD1,CASSFAATGYNEQFF,TGTGCCAGCAGTTTCGCAGCGACAGGGTACAATGAGCAGTTCTTC
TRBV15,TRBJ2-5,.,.,CATSREWKETQYF,TGTGCCACCAGCAGAGAATGGAAAGAGACCCAGTACTTC
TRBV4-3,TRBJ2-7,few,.,CASSQEYRQGGFYEQYF,TGCGCCAGCAGCCAAGAATATAGACAGGGAGGTTTCTACGAGCAGTACTTC
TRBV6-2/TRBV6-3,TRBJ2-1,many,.,CASSLTGTRYNEQFF,TGTGCCAGCAGTCTTACCGGGACACGGTACAATGAGCAGTTCTTC
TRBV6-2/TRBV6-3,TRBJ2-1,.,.,CASSYTAGAYNEQFF,TGTGCCAGCAGTTATACCGCGGGGGCGTACAATGAGCAGTTCTTC
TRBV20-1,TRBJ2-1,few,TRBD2,CSARGLAGYNEQFF,TGCAGTGCTAGAGGACTAGCGGGCTACAATGAGCAGTTCTTC
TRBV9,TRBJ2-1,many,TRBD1,CASSVTTGDLGLESEQFF,TGTGCCAGCAGCGTAACCACAGGGGACCTGGGGCTGGAAAGTGAGCAGTTCTTC
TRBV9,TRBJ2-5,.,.,CASSADSKETQYF,TGTGCCAGCAGCGCAGACTCCAAAGAGACCCAGTACTTC